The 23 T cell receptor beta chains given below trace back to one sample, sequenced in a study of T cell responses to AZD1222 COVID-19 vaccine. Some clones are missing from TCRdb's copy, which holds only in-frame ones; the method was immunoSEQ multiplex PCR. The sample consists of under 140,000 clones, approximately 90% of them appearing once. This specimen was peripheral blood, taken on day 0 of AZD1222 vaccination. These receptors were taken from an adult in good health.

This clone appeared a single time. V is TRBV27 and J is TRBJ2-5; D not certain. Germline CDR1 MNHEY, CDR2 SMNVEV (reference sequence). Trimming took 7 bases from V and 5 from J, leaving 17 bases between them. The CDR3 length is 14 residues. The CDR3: CASTTLPLSETQYF. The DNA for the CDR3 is TGTGCCAGCACTACCTTGCCACTCTCGGAGACCCAGTACTTC.

CDR3 region: CASSPLETANTEAFF. The CDR3 region has the DNA TGTGCCAGCAGCCCCCTAGAGACAGCGAACACTGAAGCTTTCTTT. The genes are TRBV16 and TRBJ1-1; possible D gene TRBD1, 5 bases. Trimming removed 4 bases from V and 1 base from J, with 13 bases in between. Germline values: CDR1 KGHSY, CDR2 FQNENV. The CDR3 length is 15 residues.

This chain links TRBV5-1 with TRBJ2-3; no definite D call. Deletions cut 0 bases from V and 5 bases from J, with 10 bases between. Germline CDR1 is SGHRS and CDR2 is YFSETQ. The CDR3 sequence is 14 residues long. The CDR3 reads CASSLADTQDTQYF. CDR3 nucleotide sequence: TGCGCCAGCAGCTTGGCTGACACTCAAGATACGCAGTATTTT. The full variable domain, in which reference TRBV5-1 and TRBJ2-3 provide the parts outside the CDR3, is KAGVTQTPRYLIKTRGQQVTLSCSPISGHRSVSWYQQTPGQGLQFLFEYFSETQRNKGNFPGRFSGRQFSNSRSEMNVSTLELGDSALYLCASSLADTQDTQYFGPGTRLTVL.

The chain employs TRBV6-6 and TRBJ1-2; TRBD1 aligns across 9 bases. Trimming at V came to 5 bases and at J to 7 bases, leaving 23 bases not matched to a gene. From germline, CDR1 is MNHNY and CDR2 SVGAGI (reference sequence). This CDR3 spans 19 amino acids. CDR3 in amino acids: CASSPPPGRTGGGRGGYTF. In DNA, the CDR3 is TGTGCCAGCAGTCCTCCACCCGGCAGAACAGGGGGCGGGAGGGGTGGCTACACCTTC.

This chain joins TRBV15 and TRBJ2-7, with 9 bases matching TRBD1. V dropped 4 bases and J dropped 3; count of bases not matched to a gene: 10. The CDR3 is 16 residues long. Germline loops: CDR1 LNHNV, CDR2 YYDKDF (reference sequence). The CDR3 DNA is TGTGCCACCAGCACTGACCGGACAGGGGCGGACTACGAGCAGTACTTC. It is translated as CATSTDRTGADYEQYF.

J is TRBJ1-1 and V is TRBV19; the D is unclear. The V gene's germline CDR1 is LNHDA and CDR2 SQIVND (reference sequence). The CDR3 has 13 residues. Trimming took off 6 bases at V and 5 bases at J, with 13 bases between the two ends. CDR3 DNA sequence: TGTGCCAGTAGGGCACTTCAAGGGACTGAAGCTTTCTTT. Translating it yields CASRALQGTEAFF.

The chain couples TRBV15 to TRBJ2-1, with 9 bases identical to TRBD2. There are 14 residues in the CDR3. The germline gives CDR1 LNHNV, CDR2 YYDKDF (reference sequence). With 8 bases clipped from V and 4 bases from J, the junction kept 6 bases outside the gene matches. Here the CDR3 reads CATAGLAGYNEQFF. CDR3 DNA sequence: TGTGCCACCGCAGGCCTAGCGGGGTACAATGAGCAGTTCTTC.

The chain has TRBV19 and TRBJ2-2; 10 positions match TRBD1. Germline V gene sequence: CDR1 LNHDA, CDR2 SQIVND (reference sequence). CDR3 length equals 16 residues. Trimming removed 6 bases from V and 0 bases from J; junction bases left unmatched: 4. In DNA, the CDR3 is TGTGCCAGTAGACCCGGACAGGGGGCGAACACCGGGGAGCTGTTTTTT. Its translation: CASRPGQGANTGELFF.

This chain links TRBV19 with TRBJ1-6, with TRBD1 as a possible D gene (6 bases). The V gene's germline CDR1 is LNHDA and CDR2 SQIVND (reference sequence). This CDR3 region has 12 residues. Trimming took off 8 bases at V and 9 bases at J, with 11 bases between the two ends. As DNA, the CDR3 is TGTGCCAGTGGGGGGCCAGCTTCACCCCTCCACTTT. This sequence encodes CASGGPASPLHF.

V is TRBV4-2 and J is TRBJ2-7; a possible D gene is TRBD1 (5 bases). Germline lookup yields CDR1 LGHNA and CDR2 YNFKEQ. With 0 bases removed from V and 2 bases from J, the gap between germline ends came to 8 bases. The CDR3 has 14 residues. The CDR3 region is CASSQDQGTYEQYF. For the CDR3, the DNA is TGTGCCAGCAGCCAAGATCAGGGCACCTACGAGCAGTACTTC.

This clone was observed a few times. CDR3 region: CASRPGRYSNQPQHF. The CDR3 DNA follows: TGTGCCAGCAGACCCGGACGGTATAGCAATCAGCCCCAGCATTTT. V gene TRBV6-5 combines with J gene TRBJ1-5, with unresolved D. This CDR3 contains 15 residues. V dropped 6 bases and J dropped 0 bases, with 12 bases sitting between them. The V gene's germline CDR1 is MNHEY and CDR2 SVGAGI.

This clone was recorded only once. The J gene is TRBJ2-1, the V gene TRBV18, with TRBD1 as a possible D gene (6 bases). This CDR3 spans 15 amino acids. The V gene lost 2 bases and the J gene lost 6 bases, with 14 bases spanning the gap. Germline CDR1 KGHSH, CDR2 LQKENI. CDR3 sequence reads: CASSPTGSYSNEQFF. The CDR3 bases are TGTGCCAGCTCACCAACAGGGAGTTATAGCAATGAGCAGTTCTTC.

The CDR3 reads CASSLVLAGVHEQYF. In DNA form, the CDR3 reads TGTGCCAGCAGCTTGGTACTAGCGGGAGTCCACGAGCAGTACTTC. The chain links TRBV5-4 to TRBJ2-7, with TRBD2 matching over 11 bases. Germline assignment: CDR1 SGHNT and CDR2 YYREEE (reference sequence). The CDR3 totals 15 residues. Trimming removed 0 bases from V and 5 bases from J; junction bases left unmatched: 4.

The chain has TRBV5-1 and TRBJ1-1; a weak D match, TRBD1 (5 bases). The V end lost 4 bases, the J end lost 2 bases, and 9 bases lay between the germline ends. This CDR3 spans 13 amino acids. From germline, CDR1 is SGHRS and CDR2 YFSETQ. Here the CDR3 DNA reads TGCGCCAGCAGCGGTCAGGGAAACACTGAAGCTTTCTTT. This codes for CASSGQGNTEAFF.

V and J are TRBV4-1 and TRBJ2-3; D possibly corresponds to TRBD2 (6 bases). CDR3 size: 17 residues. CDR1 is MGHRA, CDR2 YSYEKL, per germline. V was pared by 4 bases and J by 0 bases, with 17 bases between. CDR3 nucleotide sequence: TGCGCCAGCAGCCCGACAAATAGCGGTACTAGCACAGATACGCAGTATTTT. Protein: CASSPTNSGTSTDTQYF.

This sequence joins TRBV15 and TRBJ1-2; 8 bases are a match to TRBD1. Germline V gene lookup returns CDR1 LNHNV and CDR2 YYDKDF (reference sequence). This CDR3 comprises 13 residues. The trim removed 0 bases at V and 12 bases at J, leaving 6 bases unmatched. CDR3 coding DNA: TGTGCCACCAGCAGAGATGGGGCAGGGGGCAACACCTTC. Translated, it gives CATSRDGAGGNTF.

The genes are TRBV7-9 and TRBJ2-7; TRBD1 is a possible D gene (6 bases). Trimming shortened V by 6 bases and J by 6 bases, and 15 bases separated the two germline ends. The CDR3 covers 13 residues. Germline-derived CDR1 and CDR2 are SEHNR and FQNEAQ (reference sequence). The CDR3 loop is CASSLTGLGEQYF. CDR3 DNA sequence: TGTGCCAGCAGTCTGACAGGTTTGGGCGAGCAGTACTTC. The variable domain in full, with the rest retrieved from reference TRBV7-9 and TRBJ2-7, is DTGVSQNPRHKITKRGQNVTFRCDPISEHNRLYWYRQTLGQGPEFLTYFQNEAQLEKSRLLSDRFSAERPKGSFSTLEIQRTEQGDSAMYLCASSLTGLGEQYFGPGTRLTVT.

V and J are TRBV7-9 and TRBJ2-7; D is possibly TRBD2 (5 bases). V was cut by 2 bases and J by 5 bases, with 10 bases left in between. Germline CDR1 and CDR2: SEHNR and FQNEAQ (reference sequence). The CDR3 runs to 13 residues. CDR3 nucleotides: TGTGCCAGCAGCTTACGAGGGATTGACGAGCAGTACTTC. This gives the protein CASSLRGIDEQYF.

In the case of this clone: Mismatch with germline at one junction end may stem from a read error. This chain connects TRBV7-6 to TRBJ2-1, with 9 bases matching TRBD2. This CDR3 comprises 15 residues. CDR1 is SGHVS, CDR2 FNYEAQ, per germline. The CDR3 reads CASSLAGTAYNEQFF. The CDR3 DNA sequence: TGTGCCAGCAGCCTAGCGGGGACGGCCTACAATGAGCAGTTCTTC.

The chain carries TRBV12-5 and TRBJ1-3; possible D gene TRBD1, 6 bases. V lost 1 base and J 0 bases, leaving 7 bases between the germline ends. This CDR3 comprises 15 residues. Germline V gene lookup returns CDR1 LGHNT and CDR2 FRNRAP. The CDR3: CASGLGTVSGNTIYF. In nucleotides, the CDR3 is TGTGCTAGTGGTTTGGGGACAGTCTCTGGAAACACCATATATTTT. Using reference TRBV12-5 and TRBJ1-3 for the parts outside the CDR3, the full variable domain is DARVTQTPRHKVTEMGQEVTMRCQPILGHNTVFWYRQTMMQGLELLAYFRNRAPLDDSGMPKDRFSAEMPDATLATLKIQPSEPRDSAVYFCASGLGTVSGNTIYFGEGSWLTVV.

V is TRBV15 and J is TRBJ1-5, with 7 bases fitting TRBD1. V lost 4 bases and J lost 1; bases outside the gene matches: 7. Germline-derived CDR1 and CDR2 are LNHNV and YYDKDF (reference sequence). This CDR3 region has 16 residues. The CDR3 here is CATSTDREGSNQPQHF. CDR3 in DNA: TGTGCCACCAGCACAGACAGGGAAGGGAGCAATCAGCCCCAGCATTTT.

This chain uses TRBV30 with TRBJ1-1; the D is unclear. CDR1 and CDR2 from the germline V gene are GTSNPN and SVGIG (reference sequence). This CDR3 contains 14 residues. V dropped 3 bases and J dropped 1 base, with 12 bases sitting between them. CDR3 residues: CAWRPTTPNTEAFF. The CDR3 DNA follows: TGTGCCTGGAGACCGACAACACCGAACACTGAAGCTTTCTTT.

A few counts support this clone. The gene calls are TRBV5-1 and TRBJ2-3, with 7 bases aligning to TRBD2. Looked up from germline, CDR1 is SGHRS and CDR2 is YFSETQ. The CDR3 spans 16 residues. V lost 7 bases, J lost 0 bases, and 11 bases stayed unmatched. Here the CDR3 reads CASRRGGSGSTDTQYF. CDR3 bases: TGCGCCAGCCGCCGCGGGGGTAGCGGAAGCACAGATACGCAGTATTTT.